The clone carrying this T cell receptor beta chain was found once. Its antigen is still unknown. The sample comes from a study of T cell responses to AZD1222 COVID-19 vaccine. Notes on the study in general: With two AZD1222 doses given, Spike-specific TCR breadth and depth both rose. Mapped onto spike, vaccine-associated CD4 TCRs spanned it and were dominant at 160-218 and 743-854. Among spike-specific TCRs, nearly half reportedly target unmutated variant regions.

Some clones are missing from TCRdb's copy, which holds only in-frame ones; the method was immunoSEQ multiplex PCR. The sample contains under 150,000 clones, roughly 92% of which appear only once. The V gene's germline CDR1 is LNHDA and CDR2 SQIVND (reference sequence). J was trimmed by 4 bases and V by 4 bases; bases with no gene match: 6. There are 14 residues in the CDR3. This receptor was taken from an adult who received the AZD1222 COVID-19 vaccine. The V gene is TRBV19, the J gene TRBJ2-7; TRBD1 matches at 8 bases. The sample consisted of peripheral blood, taken 28 days after the second AZD1222 dose. CDR3 nucleotides: TGTGCCAGTAGTACTCCAGGGGGCGGGTACGAGCAGTACTTC. Translating gives CASSTPGGGYEQYF.